This paragraph covers one TCR beta chain sequence. Produced via immunoSEQ multiplex PCR; TCRdb's table is partial and in-frame only. The table lists under 200,000 clones, 65% to 90% of them singletons, with roughly 8.2% in the top ten. These data originate in a study of blood T cell repertoires in COVID-19. Germline V gene sequence: CDR1 SEHNR, CDR2 FQNEAQ (reference sequence). Trimming removed 5 bases from V and 9 bases from J; junction bases left unmatched: 9. This CDR3 is built from 14 residues. The chain links TRBV7-9 to TRBJ1-2, with 10 nucleotides matching TRBD1. The sample comprised peripheral blood. The receptor was isolated from a man between 60 and 75 years old with acute or convalescent COVID-19. The CDR3 bases are TGTGCCAGCAGCGCCGGGACAGGGGATTTTCGCTACACCTTC. It codes for CASSAGTGDFRYTF.